This record concerns one T cell receptor (beta chain) sequence. The CDR3 sequence is 14 residues long. From germline, CDR1 is LNHDA and CDR2 SQIVND (reference sequence). Trimming shortened V by 5 bases and J by 5 bases, and 15 bases separated the two germline ends. This entry is derived from a study of blood T cell repertoires in COVID-19. Whole-study context: The United States, Italy and Spain were the sources of the acute and convalescent COVID-19 samples. Sample material is recorded as cDNA or gDNA derived from T cells, B-cell-depleted T cells, or PBMCs.

Original data processing: Amplifying reference gene primers gave estimates of nucleated cell counts. Sequenced by immunoSEQ multiplex PCR; TCRdb stores in-frame clones only, minus some. That table furnishes V, J and clone size, whereas the DNA furnished D and trimming. The data show fewer than 80,000 clones, nearly 90% seen once. Sequenced sample: peripheral blood. This TCR was sampled from a man aged 45-60 years with acute or convalescent COVID-19. The J gene is TRBJ1-2, the V gene TRBV19; D perhaps matches TRBD1 (6 bases). The CDR3 nucleotides are TGTGCCAGTAGTGGGACATCAACGACATATGGCTACACCTTC. Translation: CASSGTSTTYGYTF.